This record looks at one T cell receptor beta chain sequence and its context. What it binds is not known. The CDR3 ends on some other residue instead of the conserved phenylalanine or tryptophan, so this is likely a read error. Naive CD8 libraries came from about 20,000 to 1,000,000 sorted cells with 10%, 30% or 50% RNA. The data were taken from a study of molecular identifiers for immune sequencing clone quantification. General study results and limits: For highly expanded clones, sizes could be underestimated when identical TCR molecules share a barcode. More than 97% of effector molecules, versus under 1% of naive-cell molecules, belonged to clones above 20 RNA copies.

The germline V gene encodes CDR1 LGHNT and CDR2 FRNRAP. The V end lost 0 bases, the J end lost 6 bases, and 11 bases lay between the germline ends. The CDR3 contains 14 residues. In TCRdb, the PCR reads were re-called with MiXCR into one record per CDR3 protein. The sample has around 460,000 distinct CDR3 sequences, about 25% seen once. This clonotype was obtained from a human donor in good health. Some libraries in this study had Jurkat cell RNA spiked in. Sequencing was done on a sample of naive CD8+ T cells from blood, with Jurkat cell RNA spiked in. Subset in this sample: FACS-sorted CD8+CD4-CCR7+CD45RA+ naive T cells. The chain links TRBV12-5 to TRBJ1-2; D unresolved. CDR3 nucleotide sequence: TGTGCTAGTGGTTTGGTACGGGGTCCAGATGGCTACACCCTC. Its protein product is CASGLVRGPDGYTL.